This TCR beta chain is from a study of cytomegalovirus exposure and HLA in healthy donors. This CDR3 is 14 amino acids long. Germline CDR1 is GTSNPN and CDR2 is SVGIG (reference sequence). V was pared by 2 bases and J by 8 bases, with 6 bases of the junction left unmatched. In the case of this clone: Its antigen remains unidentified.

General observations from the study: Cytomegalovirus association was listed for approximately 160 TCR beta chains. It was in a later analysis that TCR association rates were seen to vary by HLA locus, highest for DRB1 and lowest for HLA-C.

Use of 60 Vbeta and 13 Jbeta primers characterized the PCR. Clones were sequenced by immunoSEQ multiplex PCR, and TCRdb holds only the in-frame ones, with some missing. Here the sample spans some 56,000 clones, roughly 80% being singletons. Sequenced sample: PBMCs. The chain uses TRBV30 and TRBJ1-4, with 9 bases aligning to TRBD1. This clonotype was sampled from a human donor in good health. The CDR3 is CAWSRGQGYEKLFF. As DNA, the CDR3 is TGTGCCTGGAGTAGGGGACAGGGATACGAAAAACTGTTTTTT.